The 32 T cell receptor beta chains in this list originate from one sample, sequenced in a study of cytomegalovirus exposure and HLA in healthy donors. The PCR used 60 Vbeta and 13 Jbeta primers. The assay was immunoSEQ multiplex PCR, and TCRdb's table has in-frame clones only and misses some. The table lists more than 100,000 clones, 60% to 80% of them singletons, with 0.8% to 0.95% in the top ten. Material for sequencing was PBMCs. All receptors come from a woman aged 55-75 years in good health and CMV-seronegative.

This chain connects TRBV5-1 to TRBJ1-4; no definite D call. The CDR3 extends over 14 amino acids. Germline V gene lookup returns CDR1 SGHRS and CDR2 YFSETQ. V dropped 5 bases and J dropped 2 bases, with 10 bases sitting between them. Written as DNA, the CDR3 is TGCGCCAGCAGGGAGAGTTCGACTAATGAAAAACTGTTTTTT. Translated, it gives CASRESSTNEKLFF.

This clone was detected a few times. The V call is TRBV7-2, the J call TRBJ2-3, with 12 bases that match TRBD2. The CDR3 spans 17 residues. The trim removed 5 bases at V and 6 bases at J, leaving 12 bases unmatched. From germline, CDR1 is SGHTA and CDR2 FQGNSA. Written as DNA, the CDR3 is TGTGCCAGCAGCCTACGGGGGCTAGCGGGAGGGTCGGATACGCAGTATTTT. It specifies CASSLRGLAGGSDTQYF.

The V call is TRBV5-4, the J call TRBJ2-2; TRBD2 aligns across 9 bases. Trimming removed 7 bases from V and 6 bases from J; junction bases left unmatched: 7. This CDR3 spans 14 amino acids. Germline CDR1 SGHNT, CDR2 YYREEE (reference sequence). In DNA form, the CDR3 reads TGTGCCAGCCGACGTAGCGGGAGTGCCGGGGAGCTGTTTTTT. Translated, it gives CASRRSGSAGELFF.

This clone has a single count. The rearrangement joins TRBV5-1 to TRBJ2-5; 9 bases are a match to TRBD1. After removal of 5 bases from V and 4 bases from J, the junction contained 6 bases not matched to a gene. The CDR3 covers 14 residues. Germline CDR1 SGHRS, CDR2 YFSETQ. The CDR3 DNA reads TGCGCCAGCAGGATGGGACAGGGTCGAGAGACCCAGTACTTC. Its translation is CASRMGQGRETQYF.

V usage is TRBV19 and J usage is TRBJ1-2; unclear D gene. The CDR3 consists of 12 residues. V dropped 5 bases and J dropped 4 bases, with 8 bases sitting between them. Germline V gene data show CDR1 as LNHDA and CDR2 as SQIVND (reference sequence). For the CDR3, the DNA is TGTGCCAGTAGTGTGTCGTCCTATGGCTACACCTTC. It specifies CASSVSSYGYTF.

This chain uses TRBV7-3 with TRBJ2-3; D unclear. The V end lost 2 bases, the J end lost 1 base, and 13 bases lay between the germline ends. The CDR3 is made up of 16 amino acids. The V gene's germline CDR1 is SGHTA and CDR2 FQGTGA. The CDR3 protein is CASSLQSSPGTDTQYF. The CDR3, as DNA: TGTGCCAGCAGCTTACAGTCCAGTCCAGGCACAGATACGCAGTATTTT.

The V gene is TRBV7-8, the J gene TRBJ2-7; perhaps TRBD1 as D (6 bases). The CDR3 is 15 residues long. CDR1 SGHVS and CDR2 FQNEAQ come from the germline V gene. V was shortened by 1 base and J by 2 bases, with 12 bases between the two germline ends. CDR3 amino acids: CASSLERGGTYEQYF. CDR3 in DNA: TGTGCCAGCAGCTTAGAGAGAGGGGGAACCTACGAGCAGTACTTC.

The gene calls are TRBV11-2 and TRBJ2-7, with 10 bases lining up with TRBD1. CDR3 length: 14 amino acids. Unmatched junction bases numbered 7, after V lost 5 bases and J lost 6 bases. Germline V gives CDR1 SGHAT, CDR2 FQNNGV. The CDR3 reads CASSVGTGVAEQYF. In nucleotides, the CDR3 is TGTGCCAGCAGCGTGGGGACAGGGGTTGCCGAGCAGTACTTC.

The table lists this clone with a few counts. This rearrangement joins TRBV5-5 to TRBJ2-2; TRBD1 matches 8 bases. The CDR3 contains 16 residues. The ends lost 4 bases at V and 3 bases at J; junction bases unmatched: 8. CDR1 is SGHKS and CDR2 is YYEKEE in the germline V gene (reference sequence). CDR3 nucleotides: TGTGCCAGCAGCGCGTCCCAGGGGGCAGACACCGGGGAGCTGTTTTTT. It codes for CASSASQGADTGELFF.

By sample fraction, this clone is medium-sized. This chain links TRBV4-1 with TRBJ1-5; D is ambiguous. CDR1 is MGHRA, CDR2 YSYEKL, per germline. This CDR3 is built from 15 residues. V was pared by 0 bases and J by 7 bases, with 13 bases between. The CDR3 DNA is TGCGCCAGCAGCCAAGAAGTCACCGGGGAACAGCCCCAGCATTTT. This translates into CASSQEVTGEQPQHF.

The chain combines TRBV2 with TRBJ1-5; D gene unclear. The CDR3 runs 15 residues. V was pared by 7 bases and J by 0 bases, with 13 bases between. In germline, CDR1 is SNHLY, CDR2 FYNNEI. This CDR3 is CASTGASYSNQPQHF. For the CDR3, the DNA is TGTGCCAGCACGGGAGCCTCTTATAGCAATCAGCCCCAGCATTTT. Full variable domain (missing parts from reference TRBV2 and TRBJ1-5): EPEVTQTPSHQVTQMGQEVILRCVPISNHLYFYWYRQILGQKVEFLVSFYNNEISEKSEIFDDQFSVERPDGSNFTLKIRSTKLEDSAMYFCASTGASYSNQPQHFGDGTRLSIL.

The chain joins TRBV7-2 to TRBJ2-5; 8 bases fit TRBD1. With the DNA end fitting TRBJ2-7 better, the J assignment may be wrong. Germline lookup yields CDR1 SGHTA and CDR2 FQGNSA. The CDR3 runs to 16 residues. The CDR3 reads CASSLAWAGGPYEQYF. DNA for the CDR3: TGTGCCAGCAGCTTAGCGTGGGCAGGGGGCCCCTACGAGCAGTACTTC.

CDR3 loop: CANGRVLFF. The CDR3 DNA is TGTGCCAACGGGAGGGTTTTGTTCTTC. The rearrangement joins TRBV2 to TRBJ2-1, with TRBD2 matching over 8 bases. From germline, CDR1 is SNHLY and CDR2 FYNNEI. After removal of 10 bases from V and 15 bases from J, the junction contained 5 bases not matched to a gene. The CDR3 is 9 amino acids.

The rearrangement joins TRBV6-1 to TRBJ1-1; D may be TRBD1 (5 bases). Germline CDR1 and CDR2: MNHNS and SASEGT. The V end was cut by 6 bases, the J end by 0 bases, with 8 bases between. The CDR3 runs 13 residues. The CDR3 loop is CASRQGVNTEAFF. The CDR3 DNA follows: TGTGCCAGCAGACAAGGGGTGAACACTGAAGCTTTCTTT.

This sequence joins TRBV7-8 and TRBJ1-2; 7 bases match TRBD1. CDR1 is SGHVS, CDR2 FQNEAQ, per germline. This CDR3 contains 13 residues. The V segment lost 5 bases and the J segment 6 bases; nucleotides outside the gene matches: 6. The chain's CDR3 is CASSTTGYDGYTF. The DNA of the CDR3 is TGTGCCAGCAGCACGACAGGGTACGATGGCTACACCTTC.

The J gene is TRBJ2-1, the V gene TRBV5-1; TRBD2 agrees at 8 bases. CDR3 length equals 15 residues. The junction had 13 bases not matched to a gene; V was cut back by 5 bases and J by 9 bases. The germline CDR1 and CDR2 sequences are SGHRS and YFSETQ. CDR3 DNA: TGCGCCAGCAGTGCGGTAGCGGGATCCCGGGGTGAGCAGTTCTTC. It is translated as CASSAVAGSRGEQFF.

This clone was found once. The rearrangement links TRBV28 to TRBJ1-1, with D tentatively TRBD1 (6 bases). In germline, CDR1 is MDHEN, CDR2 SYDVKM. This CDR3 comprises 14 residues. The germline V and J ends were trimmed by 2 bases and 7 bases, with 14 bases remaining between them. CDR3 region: CASSLRAGGGEAFF. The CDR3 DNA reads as TGTGCCAGCAGTTTACGGGCTGGGGGCGGTGAAGCTTTCTTT.

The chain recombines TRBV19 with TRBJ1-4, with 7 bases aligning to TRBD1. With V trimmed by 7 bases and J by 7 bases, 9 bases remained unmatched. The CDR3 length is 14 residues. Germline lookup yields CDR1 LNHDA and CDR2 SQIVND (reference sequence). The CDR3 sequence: CASIRQGGSEKLFF. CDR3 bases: TGTGCCAGTATACGACAGGGTGGATCTGAAAAACTGTTTTTT.

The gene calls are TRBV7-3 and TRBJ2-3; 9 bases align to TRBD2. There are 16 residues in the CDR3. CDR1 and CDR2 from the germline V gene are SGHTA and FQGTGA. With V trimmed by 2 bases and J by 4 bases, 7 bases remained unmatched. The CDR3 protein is CASSLGAGGPADTQYF. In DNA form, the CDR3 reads TGTGCCAGCAGCTTAGGGGCGGGAGGGCCCGCAGATACGCAGTATTTT.

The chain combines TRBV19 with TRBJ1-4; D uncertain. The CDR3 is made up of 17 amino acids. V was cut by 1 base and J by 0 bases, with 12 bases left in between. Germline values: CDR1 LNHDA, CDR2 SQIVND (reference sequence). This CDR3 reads CASSIVGYGATNEKLFF. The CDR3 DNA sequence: TGTGCCAGTAGTATAGTCGGTTACGGAGCAACTAATGAAAAACTGTTTTTT.

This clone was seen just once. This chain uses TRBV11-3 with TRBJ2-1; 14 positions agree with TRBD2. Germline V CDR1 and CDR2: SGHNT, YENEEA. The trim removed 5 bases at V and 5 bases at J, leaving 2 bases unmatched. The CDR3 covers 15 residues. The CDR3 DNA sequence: TGTGCCAGCAGCCCGGGACTAGCGGGAGACAATGAGCAGTTCTTC. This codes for CASSPGLAGDNEQFF. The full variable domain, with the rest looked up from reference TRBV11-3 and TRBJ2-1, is EAGVVQSPRYKIIEKKQPVAFWCNPISGHNTLYWYLQNLGQGPELLIRYENEEAVDDSQLPKDRFSAERLKGVDSTLKIQPAELGDSAVYLCASSPGLAGDNEQFFGPGTRLTVL.

CDR3 DNA: TGTGCCAGCAGCCTTCTCGTAGGGGGAGGGGGCACAGATACGCAGTATTTT. Its protein is CASSLLVGGGGTDTQYF. V usage is TRBV5-4 and J usage is TRBJ2-3; possible D gene TRBD2, 7 bases. V dropped 4 bases and J dropped 1 base, with 19 bases sitting between them. CDR3 size: 17 residues. Germline assignment: CDR1 SGHNT and CDR2 YYREEE (reference sequence).

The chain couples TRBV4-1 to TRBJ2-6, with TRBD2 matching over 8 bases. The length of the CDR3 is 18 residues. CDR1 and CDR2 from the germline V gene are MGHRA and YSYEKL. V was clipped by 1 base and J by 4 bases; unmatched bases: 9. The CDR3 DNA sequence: TGCGCCAGCAGCCAAGGACTAGCGAGGGGCGGGGGGGCCAACGTCCTGACTTTC. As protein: CASSQGLARGGGANVLTF.

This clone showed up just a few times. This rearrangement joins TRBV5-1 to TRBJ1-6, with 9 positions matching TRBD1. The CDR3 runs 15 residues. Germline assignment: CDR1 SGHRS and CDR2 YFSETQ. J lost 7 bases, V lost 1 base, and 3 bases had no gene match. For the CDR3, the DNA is TGCGCCAGCAGCTTGTCCGGGACAGGGAATTCACCCCTCCACTTT. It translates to CASSLSGTGNSPLHF.

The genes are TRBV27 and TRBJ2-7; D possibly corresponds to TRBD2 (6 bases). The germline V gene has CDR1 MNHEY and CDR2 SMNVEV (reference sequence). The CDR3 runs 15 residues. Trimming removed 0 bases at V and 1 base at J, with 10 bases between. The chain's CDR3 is CASSLSGGESYEQYF. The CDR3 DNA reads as TGTGCCAGCAGTTTATCGGGCGGGGAGTCCTACGAGCAGTACTTC.

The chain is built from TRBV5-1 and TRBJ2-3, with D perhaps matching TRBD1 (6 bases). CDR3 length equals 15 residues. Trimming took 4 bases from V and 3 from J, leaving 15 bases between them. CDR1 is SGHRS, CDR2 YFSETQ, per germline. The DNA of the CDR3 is TGCGCCAGCAGCGGACGAGGGGGACCGACAGATACGCAGTATTTT. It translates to CASSGRGGPTDTQYF.

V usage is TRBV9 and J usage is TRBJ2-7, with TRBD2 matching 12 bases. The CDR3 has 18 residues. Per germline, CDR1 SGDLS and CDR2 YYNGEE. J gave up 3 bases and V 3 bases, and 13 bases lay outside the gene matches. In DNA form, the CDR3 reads TGTGCCAGCAGCGGAGGGGCCTTTCCTAGCGGGGGGGTCTACGAGCAGTACTTC. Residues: CASSGGAFPSGGVYEQYF.

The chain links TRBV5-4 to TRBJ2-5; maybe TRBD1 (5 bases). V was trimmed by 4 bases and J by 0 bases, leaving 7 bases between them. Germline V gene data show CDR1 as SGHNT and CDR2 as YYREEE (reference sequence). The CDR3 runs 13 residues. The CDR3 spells CASSKQDQETQYF. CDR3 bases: TGTGCCAGCAGCAAACAGGACCAAGAGACCCAGTACTTC.

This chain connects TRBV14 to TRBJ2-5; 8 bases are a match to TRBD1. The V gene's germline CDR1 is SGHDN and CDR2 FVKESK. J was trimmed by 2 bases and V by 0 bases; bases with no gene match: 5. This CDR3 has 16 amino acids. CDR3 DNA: TGTGCCAGCAGCCAAGATTTGGGGACAGGACAAGAGACCCAGTACTTC. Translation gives CASSQDLGTGQETQYF.

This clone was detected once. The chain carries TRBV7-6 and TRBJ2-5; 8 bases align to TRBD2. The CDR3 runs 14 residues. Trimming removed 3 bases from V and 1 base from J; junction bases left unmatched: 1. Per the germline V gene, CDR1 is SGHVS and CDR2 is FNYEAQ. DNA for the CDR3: TGTGCCAGCAGCTTGACTAGCGCCCAAGAGACCCAGTACTTC. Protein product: CASSLTSAQETQYF.

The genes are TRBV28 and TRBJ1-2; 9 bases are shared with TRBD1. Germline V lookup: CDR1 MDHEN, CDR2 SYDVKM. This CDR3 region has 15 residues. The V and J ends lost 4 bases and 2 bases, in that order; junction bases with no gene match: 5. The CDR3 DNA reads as TGTGCCAGCAGTTCGCCGGGACAGGGAAACTATGGCTACACCTTC. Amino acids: CASSSPGQGNYGYTF.

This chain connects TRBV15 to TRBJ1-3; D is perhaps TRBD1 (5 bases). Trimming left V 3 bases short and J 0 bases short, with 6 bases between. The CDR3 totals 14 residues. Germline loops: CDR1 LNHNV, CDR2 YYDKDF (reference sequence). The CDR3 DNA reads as TGTGCCACCAGCAGGGACACCTCTGGAAACACCATATATTTT. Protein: CATSRDTSGNTIYF.